This T cell receptor (beta chain) was profiled in a study of Graves' ophthalmopathy and Graves' hyperthyroidism. Study-level background: The blood sample was drawn at first diagnosis and before any treatment. Points from the study as a whole: Among thyroid clonotypes expanded above 0.001 frequency, most also appeared in blood. Distinction of ophthalmopathy from stable hyperthyroidism by a 13-signature model reached approximately 88% sensitivity and 75% to 83% specificity.

For donors with ophthalmopathy, the disease showed moderate-to-severe activity, reached CAS ≥3 and NOSPECS ≥4, and had lasted under 3 months. For this clonotype: Its antigen is not identified.

This CDR3 comprises 12 residues. V lost 4 bases, J lost 7 bases, and 14 bases lay in between. The germline V gene has CDR1 SQVTM and CDR2 ANQGSEA. Scientists amplified the TCR beta CDR3 regions from RNA transcripts. RT-PCR with HTBI primers came first, then second-round multiplex PCR. A single record per CDR3 protein comes from TCRdb applying MiXCR to the multiplex PCR reads. The table has 150,000 or so distinct CDR3 sequences, under 40% seen once. The specimen was peripheral blood. This rearrangement joins TRBV29-1 to TRBJ2-7; the D gene is possibly TRBD1 (7 bases). The receptor was derived from a woman between 40 and 55 years old with Graves' ophthalmopathy. The CDR3 loop reads CSVVGSGGEQYF. Here the CDR3 DNA reads TGCAGCGTTGTTGGGTCAGGGGGGGAGCAGTACTTC.